This T cell receptor beta chain stems from a study of radiotherapy plus CTLA-4 blockade in lung cancer. TCRdb's copy holds only in-frame clones and misses some; the assay was immunoSEQ multiplex PCR. This sample has 84,000 or so clones, with around 86% found just once. Note on this clone: Antigen specificity is unknown.

This CDR3 contains 14 residues. Germline V gene lookup returns CDR1 SNHLY and CDR2 FYNNEI. V was cut by 5 bases and J by 1 base, with 11 bases left in between. General study points: Together with interferon-beta, which increased in serum after radiation, early dynamic changes in blood T cell clones were reportedly the best predictors of response.

The rearrangement links TRBV2 to TRBJ1-2; D is possibly TRBD1 (5 bases). The sample in question was peripheral blood, obtained from a patient treated with radiotherapy plus ipilimumab. This TCR came from a human donor with non-small cell lung cancer that progressed on radiotherapy plus ipilimumab. The CDR3 sequence: CASSPDRINYGYTF. CDR3 nucleotide sequence: TGTGCCAGCAGTCCCGACAGAATTAACTATGGCTACACCTTC.